Detailed here is one T cell receptor (beta chain). This sample stems from a study of blood T cell repertoires in COVID-19. Study summary: Italy, Spain and the United States were the sources of the convalescent and acute COVID-19 samples. T cells, B-cell-depleted T cells, or PBMCs supplied cDNA or gDNA.

The germline V gene has CDR1 MNHNS and CDR2 SASEGT. This CDR3 region has 13 residues. V was pared by 3 bases and J by 5 bases, with 10 bases between. The table came from immunoSEQ multiplex PCR; TCRdb's copy has only in-frame clones and leaves some out. The sample comprises about 200,000 clones, around nine tenths of which are singletons, and approximately 6% rests with the top ten. The sample comprised peripheral blood. The sequence was collected from a man aged 55 to 70 who had recovered from COVID-19. This chain uses TRBV6-1 with TRBJ2-5, with a weak D call TRBD1 (5 bases). The CDR3 sequence is CASSDVRVETQYF. The CDR3 DNA reads TGTGCCAGCAGTGACGTCAGGGTTGAGACCCAGTACTTC.